The 20 T cell receptor beta chains given below trace back to one sample, sequenced in a study of control samples from healthy donors and cancer patients. Generated by immunoSEQ multiplex PCR, the TCRdb table keeps only in-frame clones and is missing some. This table has about 160,000 clones, approximately 94% appearing once. Input material: PBMCs. These receptors were taken from a man in his 60s with colorectal cancer.

The V call is TRBV28, the J call TRBJ1-1; D is undetermined. This CDR3 has 12 amino acids. The V and J ends lost 7 bases and 1 base respectively, with 7 bases between them. Germline V gene lookup returns CDR1 MDHEN and CDR2 SYDVKM. The CDR3 bases are TGTGCCAGCAAACGCACGAACACTGAAGCTTTCTTT. Its translation: CASKRTNTEAFF.

The chain links TRBV29-1 to TRBJ2-7, with TRBD2 matching over 7 bases. The V segment lost 4 bases and the J segment 1 base; nucleotides outside the gene matches: 4. CDR3 length: 13 residues. Per the germline V gene, CDR1 is SQVTM and CDR2 is ANQGSEA. CDR3 amino acids: CSVGGGKSYEQYF. CDR3 bases: TGCAGCGTTGGGGGGGGAAAATCCTACGAGCAGTACTTC.

This chain uses TRBV10-3 with TRBJ1-2; D is ambiguous. This CDR3 is 15 amino acids long. The germline V and J ends were trimmed by 0 bases and 4 bases, with 12 bases remaining between them. CDR1 and CDR2 (germline): ENHRY, SYGVKD. The CDR3 is CAISESNRGSYGYTF. The CDR3 coding sequence is TGTGCCATCAGTGAGTCGAACCGGGGTAGCTATGGCTACACCTTC.

This chain joins TRBV7-9 and TRBJ1-4, with D maybe TRBD1 (5 bases). This CDR3 has 15 residues. V was pared by 5 bases and J by 7 bases, with 17 bases between. Per germline, CDR1 SEHNR and CDR2 FQNEAQ (reference sequence). The CDR3 nucleotides are TGTGCCAGCAGCGGCCGACAGTCTAATTTTGAAAAACTGTTTTTT. It translates to CASSGRQSNFEKLFF.

This sequence joins TRBV30 and TRBJ1-1; D is ambiguous. From germline, CDR1 is GTSNPN and CDR2 SVGIG (reference sequence). Trimming cost V 3 bases and J 1 base, with 9 bases left between them. The CDR3 sequence is 13 residues long. For the CDR3, the DNA is TGTGCCTGGAGCCTGCAGGAGAACACTGAAGCTTTCTTT. Amino acid sequence: CAWSLQENTEAFF.

The chain links TRBV7-2 to TRBJ1-1, with a possible D match to TRBD1 (5 bases). Germline values: CDR1 SGHTA, CDR2 FQGNSA. There are 13 residues in the CDR3. V was trimmed by 4 bases and J by 5 bases, leaving 11 bases between them. CDR3 region: CASSSGTLTEAFF. In DNA form, the CDR3 reads TGTGCCAGCAGCTCGGGGACTTTAACTGAAGCTTTCTTT.

The V call is TRBV5-4, the J call TRBJ1-1; D possibly corresponds to TRBD1 (5 bases). The V end lost 2 bases, the J end lost 8 bases, and 7 bases lay between the germline ends. Per the germline V gene, CDR1 is SGHNT and CDR2 is YYREEE (reference sequence). This CDR3 is 11 amino acids long. In DNA, the CDR3 is TGTGCCAGCAGCTTTGGGGCGGAAGCTTTCTTT. Translated, it gives CASSFGAEAFF. Supplemented by reference TRBV5-4 and TRBJ1-1, the full variable domain reads ETGVTQSPTHLIKTRGQQVTLRCSSQSGHNTVSWYQQALGQGPQFIFQYYREEENGRGNFPPRFSGLQFPNYSSELNVNALELDDSALYLCASSFGAEAFFGQGTRLTVV.

The chain combines TRBV3-1 (or the pseudogene TRBV3-2) with TRBJ2-7; D gene uncertain. Germline V gene sequence: CDR1 LGHDT, CDR2 YNNKEL (reference sequence). CDR3 length: 14 amino acids. Trimming stripped 0 bases from V and 7 bases from J, with 13 bases between. Here the CDR3 DNA reads TGTGCCAGCAGCCAAGACGATCGAGGAAATGAGCAGTACTTC. It yields the protein CASSQDDRGNEQYF.

The chain couples TRBV20-1 to TRBJ2-3, with TRBD1 as a possible D gene (6 bases). The CDR3 consists of 12 residues. The V and J ends lost 3 bases and 5 bases respectively, with 9 bases between them. Germline V gives CDR1 DFQATT, CDR2 SNEGSKA (reference sequence). In DNA form, the CDR3 reads TGCAGTGCTAGTGAACAGGGAGATACGCAGTATTTT. This gives the protein CSASEQGDTQYF.

The DNA of the CDR3 is TGTGCCAGCAGCCAAGAGCTTACGCCCACAGATACGCAGTATTTT. The encoded protein is CASSQELTPTDTQYF. The gene calls are TRBV4-2 and TRBJ2-3, with unresolved D. Per germline, CDR1 LGHNA and CDR2 YNFKEQ. V dropped 0 bases and J dropped 2 bases, with 9 bases sitting between them. The CDR3 is 15 residues long.

This clone has a single count. This chain connects TRBV29-1 to TRBJ2-7, with 10 bases matching TRBD1. CDR3 size: 13 residues. V trimming: 5 bases; J trimming: 6 bases; junction bases outside the gene matches: 7. CDR1 SQVTM and CDR2 ANQGSEA come from the germline V gene. As DNA, the CDR3 is TGCAGCGTTCCATCGGGACAGGGGCTCGAGCAGTACTTC. This translates into CSVPSGQGLEQYF.

The chain links TRBV7-9 to TRBJ2-7; D is unresolved. Trimming cost V 1 base and J 7 bases, with 8 bases left between them. CDR3 size: 12 residues. The germline gives CDR1 SEHNR, CDR2 FQNEAQ (reference sequence). The chain's CDR3 is CASSLGSLEQYF. CDR3 coding DNA: TGTGCCAGCAGCTTAGGTTCGCTAGAGCAGTACTTC.

This chain connects TRBV3-1 (or the pseudogene TRBV3-2) to TRBJ1-4; the match to TRBD1 covers 12 bases. This CDR3 has 19 residues. The trim removed 4 bases at V and 6 bases at J, leaving 15 bases unmatched. CDR1 and CDR2 from the germline V gene are LGHDT and YNNKEL (reference sequence). The CDR3 here is CASSRPTGTGGTLDEKLFF. DNA of the CDR3: TGTGCCAGCAGCCGTCCGACCGGGACAGGGGGCACTCTAGATGAAAAACTGTTTTTT.

The chain carries TRBV28 and TRBJ1-2, with D possibly TRBD1 on 6 matching bases. Per germline, CDR1 MDHEN and CDR2 SYDVKM. Trimming took 8 bases from V and 7 from J, leaving 11 bases between them. The CDR3 sequence is 11 residues long. The CDR3 DNA sequence: TGTGCCAGCGGAACAGGGCTTGGCTACACCTTC. Translation gives CASGTGLGYTF.

The rearrangement joins TRBV25-1 to TRBJ2-5; TRBD2 agrees at 11 bases. This CDR3 has 18 amino acids. Germline CDR1 MGHDK, CDR2 SYGVNS. J was trimmed by 5 bases and V by 5 bases; bases with no gene match: 16. The CDR3 coding sequence is TGTGCCAGCAGTCAAGTGAAGGGTAGCGGGGGGGCCGGGGAGACCCAGTACTTC. This codes for CASSQVKGSGGAGETQYF.

The sample holds a few counts of this clone. This chain uses TRBV18 with TRBJ2-7; 7 bases match TRBD1. Germline trimming cut 1 base from V and 2 bases from J; bases unmatched to any gene: 2. There are 14 residues in the CDR3. CDR1 is KGHSH and CDR2 is LQKENI in the germline V gene. CDR3 DNA: TGTGCCAGCTCACCACGACAGGGTACCTACGAGCAGTACTTC. This encodes CASSPRQGTYEQYF.

The V call is TRBV5-5, the J call TRBJ2-3; D is unresolved. The V and J ends lost 5 bases and 2 bases respectively, with 12 bases between them. CDR3 length: 14 amino acids. Germline CDR1 SGHKS, CDR2 YYEKEE (reference sequence). The DNA for the CDR3 is TGTGCCAGCAGGTCGGATACGAACACAGATACGCAGTATTTT. Translation gives CASRSDTNTDTQYF.

The chain has TRBV27 and TRBJ1-1, with 8 bases fitting TRBD1. The trim removed 4 bases at V and 3 bases at J, leaving 4 bases unmatched. The CDR3 totals 14 residues. Germline-derived CDR1 and CDR2 are MNHEY and SMNVEV (reference sequence). The CDR3 loop is CASSSGGAHTEAFF. CDR3 DNA sequence: TGTGCCAGCAGTTCAGGGGGCGCGCACACTGAAGCTTTCTTT.

The V gene is TRBV6-6, the J gene TRBJ1-6; no reliable D call. Germline V CDR1 and CDR2: MNHNY, SVGAGI (reference sequence). This CDR3 has 15 residues. The ends were cut back, 5 bases at V and 8 bases at J, with 16 bases in the middle. The CDR3 spells CASSHPVRDDSPLHF. The CDR3, as DNA: TGTGCCAGCAGTCACCCGGTGAGGGATGATTCACCCCTCCACTTT.

This sequence joins TRBV18 and TRBJ2-3; D gene unclear. The CDR3 runs 13 residues. Germline CDR1 reads KGHSH; CDR2 reads LQKENI. Trimming removed 2 bases from V and 4 bases from J, with 7 bases in between. Here the CDR3 DNA reads TGTGCCAGCTCACCAAAGTCGGCAGATACGCAGTATTTT. Translated, it gives CASSPKSADTQYF.